This TCR beta chain was sequenced during a study of blood T cell repertoires in COVID-19. In the source study's methods: It was from reference gene primer amplification that nucleated cell counts were estimated. The repertoire was sequenced with immunoSEQ multiplex PCR; TCRdb's copy has only in-frame clones and lacks some. D and trimming were read from the DNA, whereas the V and J calls and clone size are those reported in that table. The sample carries some 61,000 clones, roughly 89% recorded once. This clone was observed a handful of times. CDR1 and CDR2 (germline): SEHNR, FQNEAQ (reference sequence). Trimming left V 5 bases short and J 7 bases short, with 18 bases between. This CDR3 region has 15 residues.

Sequenced sample: peripheral blood. This receptor was identified in a man aged 30 to 45 with acute or convalescent COVID-19. The chain carries TRBV7-9 and TRBJ2-1, with a weak D call TRBD1 (6 bases). The CDR3 is CASSKGPARGNEQFF. CDR3 nucleotides: TGTGCCAGCAGCAAGGGACCCGCAAGGGGGAATGAGCAGTTCTTC.